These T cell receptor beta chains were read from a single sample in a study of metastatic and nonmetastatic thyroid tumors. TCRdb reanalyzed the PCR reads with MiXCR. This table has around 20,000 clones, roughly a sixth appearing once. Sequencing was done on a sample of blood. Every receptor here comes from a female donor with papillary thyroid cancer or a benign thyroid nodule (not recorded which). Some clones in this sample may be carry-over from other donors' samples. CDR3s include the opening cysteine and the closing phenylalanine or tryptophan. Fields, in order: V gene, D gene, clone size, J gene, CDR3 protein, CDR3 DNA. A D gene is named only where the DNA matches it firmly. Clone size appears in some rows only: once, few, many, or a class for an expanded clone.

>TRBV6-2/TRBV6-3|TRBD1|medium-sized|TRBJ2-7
CASNLGQASAEQYF
TGTGCCAGCAACTTAGGACAGGCCAGCGCCGAGCAGTACTTC
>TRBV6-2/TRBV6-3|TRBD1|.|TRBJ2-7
CASSYVGQGLSYEQYF
TGTGCCAGCAGTTACGTAGGACAGGGTCTCTCCTACGAGCAGTACTTC
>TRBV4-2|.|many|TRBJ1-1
CASSPHAVNTEAFF
TGTGCCAGCAGCCCTCACGCCGTGAACACTGAAGCTTTCTTT
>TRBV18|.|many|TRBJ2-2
CASSDKSRSGELFF
TGTGCCAGCTCCGACAAATCACGAAGCGGGGAGCTGTTTTTT
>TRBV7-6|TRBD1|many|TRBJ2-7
CASSLSTGQGAPSYEQYF
TGTGCCAGCAGCTTATCAACGGGACAGGGGGCGCCCTCCTACGAGCAGTACTTC
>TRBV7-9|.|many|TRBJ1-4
CASSLSNPTLGANEKLFF
TGTGCCAGCAGCCTATCTAACCCGACCCTTGGAGCTAATGAAAAACTGTTTTTT
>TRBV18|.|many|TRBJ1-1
CASSPHLGTLNTEAFF
TGTGCCAGCTCACCACACCTAGGGACTCTGAACACTGAAGCTTTCTTT
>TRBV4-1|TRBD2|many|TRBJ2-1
CASSQLSGSGAYNEQFF
TGCGCCAGCAGCCAGCTTAGCGGGAGCGGGGCCTACAATGAGCAGTTCTTC
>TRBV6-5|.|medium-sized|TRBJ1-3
CASSYPDSGNTIYF
TGTGCCAGCAGTTACCCCGACTCTGGAAACACCATATATTTT
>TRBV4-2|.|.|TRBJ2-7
CASSQEPGSEQYF
TGTGCCAGCAGCCAAGAACCAGGGTCCGAGCAGTACTTC
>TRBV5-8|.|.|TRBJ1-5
CASSTAAEFYNQPQHF
TGTGCCAGCAGCACTGCGGCCGAGTTTTACAATCAGCCCCAGCATTTT
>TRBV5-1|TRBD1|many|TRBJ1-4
CASSPQGATNEKLFF
TGCGCCAGCAGCCCCCAGGGGGCTACGAATGAAAAACTGTTTTTT
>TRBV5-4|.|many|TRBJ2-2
CASKEGGTGELFF
TGTGCCAGCAAGGAGGGGGGCACCGGGGAGCTGTTTTTT
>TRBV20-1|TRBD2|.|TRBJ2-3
CSAQREPSTDTQYF
TGCAGTGCTCAGCGGGAGCCCAGCACAGATACGCAGTATTTT
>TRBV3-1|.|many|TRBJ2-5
CASSQTRGLGETQYF
TGTGCCAGCAGCCAGACTAGGGGGTTAGGAGAGACCCAGTACTTC
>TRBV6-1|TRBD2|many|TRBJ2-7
CASAQSGGSSYEQYF
TGTGCCAGCGCCCAAAGCGGGGGGAGCTCCTACGAGCAGTACTTC
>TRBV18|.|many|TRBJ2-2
CASSSRTYTGELFF
TGTGCCAGCTCATCCCGGACATACACCGGGGAGCTGTTTTTT
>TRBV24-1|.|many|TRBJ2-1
CATWDGYNEQFF
TGTGCCACCTGGGACGGCTACAATGAGCAGTTCTTC
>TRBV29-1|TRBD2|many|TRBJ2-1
CSAMRTGTSGRYEQFF
TGCAGCGCAATGAGAACCGGGACTAGCGGGAGATATGAGCAGTTCTTC
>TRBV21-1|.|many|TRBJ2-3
CASSTNPPRDVSLGTDTQYF
TGTGCCAGCAGCACAAACCCCCCCCGGGACGTTTCCCTTGGCACAGATACGCAGTATTTT
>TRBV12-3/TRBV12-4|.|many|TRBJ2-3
CASSLGGFPDTQYF
TGTGCCAGCAGTTTGGGTGGGTTTCCAGATACGCAGTATTTT
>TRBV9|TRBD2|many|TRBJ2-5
CASSPSTSGTETQYF
TGTGCCAGCAGCCCCTCGACTAGCGGGACAGAGACCCAGTACTTC
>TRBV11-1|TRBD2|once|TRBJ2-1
CASSLGSGIYNEQFF
TGTGCCAGCAGCTTAGGTAGCGGGATCTACAATGAGCAGTTCTTC
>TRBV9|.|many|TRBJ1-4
CASSPRDRGWEKLFF
TGTGCCAGCAGCCCTCGGGACCGAGGATGGGAAAAACTGTTTTTT
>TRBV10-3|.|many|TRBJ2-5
CAISGVEGTQYF
TGTGCCATCAGCGGGGTGGAGGGGACCCAGTACTTC
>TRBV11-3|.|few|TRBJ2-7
CASSRQDLDSYDQYF
TGTGCCAGCAGCAGACAGGACCTTGATTCCTACGATCAGTACTTC
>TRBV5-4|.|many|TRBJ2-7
CASSVSNTYEQYF
TGTGCCAGCAGCGTTAGTAATACCTACGAGCAGTACTTC
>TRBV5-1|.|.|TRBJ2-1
CASSLGTPSNTEQFF
TGCGCCAGCAGCTTGGGGACACCTTCCAACACTGAGCAGTTCTTC
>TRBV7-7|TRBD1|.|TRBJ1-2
CASSPLTGGGSGYTF
TGTGCTAGCAGCCCGTTGACAGGGGGCGGGAGTGGCTACACCTTC
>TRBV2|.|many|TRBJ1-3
CASSPNSRNTIYF
TGTGCCAGCAGTCCGAACAGCCGAAACACCATATATTTT
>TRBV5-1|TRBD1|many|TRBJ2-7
CASSPGQPTAKQYF
TGCGCCAGCAGCCCGGGACAGCCCACGGCGAAGCAGTACTTC
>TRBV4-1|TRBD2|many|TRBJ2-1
CASSPGLAYNNEQFF
TGCGCCAGCAGCCCGGGACTAGCCTATAACAATGAGCAGTTCTTC
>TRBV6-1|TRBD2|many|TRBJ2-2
CASNSGGEAGELFF
TGTGCCAGCAATAGCGGGGGTGAGGCCGGGGAGCTGTTTTTT
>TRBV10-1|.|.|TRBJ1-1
CASSVGMNTEAFF
TGCGCCAGCAGTGTGGGAATGAACACTGAAGCTTTCTTT
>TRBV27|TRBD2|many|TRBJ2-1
CASSFSTSDEQFF
TGTGCCAGCAGTTTTTCTACTAGCGATGAGCAGTTCTTC
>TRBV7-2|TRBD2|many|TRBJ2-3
CASSFSGRARDTQYF
TGTGCCAGCAGCTTTAGCGGGAGGGCAAGAGATACGCAGTATTTT
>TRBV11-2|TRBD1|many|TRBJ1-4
CASSPGQGAEKLFF
TGTGCCAGCAGCCCGGGACAGGGGGCCGAAAAACTGTTTTTT
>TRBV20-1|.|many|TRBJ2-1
CSARYRTRDEQFF
TGCAGTGCTAGATATAGGACACGCGATGAGCAGTTCTTC
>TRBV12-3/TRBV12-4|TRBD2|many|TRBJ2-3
CASSQGLAADTQYF
TGTGCCAGCAGTCAGGGACTAGCGGCAGATACGCAGTATTTT
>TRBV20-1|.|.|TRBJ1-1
CSAMERSEVSTEAFF
TGCAGTGCGATGGAGAGGTCGGAAGTTAGCACTGAAGCTTTCTTT
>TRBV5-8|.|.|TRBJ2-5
CASSRQQETQYF
TGTGCCAGCAGCAGACAGCAAGAGACCCAGTACTTC
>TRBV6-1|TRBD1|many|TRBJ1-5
CASLDRGHQPQHF
TGTGCCAGCTTAGACAGGGGTCACCAGCCCCAGCATTTT
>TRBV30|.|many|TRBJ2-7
CAWSLGLQAYEQYF
TGTGCCTGGAGTCTTGGGCTACAAGCCTACGAGCAGTACTTC
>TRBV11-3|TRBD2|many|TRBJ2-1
CASSLDLGRDYYNEQFF
TGTGCCAGCAGCTTAGATCTTGGCAGGGACTACTACAATGAGCAGTTCTTC